Each of the 20 T cell receptor beta chains below was sequenced from the same sample in a study of T-cell memory formation after mild COVID-19. Via MiXCR, TCRdb re-called the 5' RACE reads, giving one row per CDR3 protein. The table lists 470,000 or so distinct CDR3 sequences, approximately 20% of them singletons. The sequenced material came from PBMCs or a T cell subset sorted from them (not recorded which). The receptors were gathered from an adult woman who had mild COVID-19 (a few samples of this study predate the infection). Cell type and time point are not known.

This chain connects TRBV24-1 to TRBJ2-3; 9 nucleotides line up with TRBD1. Germline CDR1 reads KGHDR; CDR2 reads SFDVKD. Trimming took 10 bases from V and 6 from J; bases not matched to a gene: 7. The CDR3 extends over 13 amino acids. This chain's CDR3 is CATGTGLRDTQYF. The CDR3 nucleotides are TGTGCCACGGGGACAGGGCTACGGGATACGCAGTATTTT.

The chain couples TRBV6-4 to TRBJ2-2, with 10 bases that match TRBD1. V shed 2 bases and J 5 bases; nucleotides not matched to a gene: 5. The CDR3 totals 16 residues. Germline assignment: CDR1 MRHNA and CDR2 SNTAGT. In DNA, the CDR3 is TGTGCCAGCAGTGACACCCCGGGACAGGGGACCGGGGAGCTGTTTTTT. Encoded protein: CASSDTPGQGTGELFF.

This clonotype has a single count. V is TRBV4-1 and J is TRBJ1-2, with a possible D match to TRBD1 (5 bases). Germline lookup yields CDR1 MGHRA and CDR2 YSYEKL. The CDR3 is made up of 15 amino acids. V was trimmed by 1 base and J by 0 bases, leaving 9 bases between them. The CDR3 loop reads CASSQGDSSNYGYTF. In DNA form, the CDR3 reads TGCGCCAGCAGCCAAGGAGACAGCTCTAACTATGGCTACACCTTC.

This clonotype was counted a few times. The J gene is TRBJ2-1, the V gene TRBV5-1; D may be TRBD1 or TRBD2 (5 bases each). Trimming removed 2 bases at V and 10 bases at J, with 16 bases between. The CDR3 sequence is 14 residues long. Germline values: CDR1 SGHRS, CDR2 YFSETQ. The CDR3 sequence is CASSLLLGEREQFF. The CDR3 DNA reads TGCGCCAGCAGCTTATTACTAGGGGAAAGGGAGCAGTTCTTC.

The sample holds many counts of this clonotype. At one of its ends the junction is not consistent with the germline gene, which may arise from a read error. The DNA for the CDR3 is TGTGCCAGCAGCTTAGACAGGGTGAACACTGAAGCTTTCTTT. Its protein product is CASSLDRVNTEAFF. This chain links TRBV12-3 or TRBV12-4 with TRBJ1-1, with 7 positions matching TRBD1. The CDR3 runs 14 residues.

This clonotype occurred a few times. The CDR3 reads CASSLGDANTGELFF. The CDR3 DNA sequence: TGTGCCAGCAGCTTGGGGGACGCGAACACCGGGGAGCTGTTTTTT. The V and J genes are TRBV5-5 and TRBJ2-2; D might be TRBD1 or TRBD2, each matching 5 bases. The CDR3 totals 15 residues. Germline V gene lookup returns CDR1 SGHKS and CDR2 YYEKEE (reference sequence). V lost 0 bases and J lost 0, with 6 bases in between.

The chain has TRBV19 and TRBJ2-1; D not certain. Germline V gene data show CDR1 as LNHDA and CDR2 as SQIVND (reference sequence). CDR3 length equals 15 residues. V shed 7 bases and J shed 3 bases, with 16 bases lying between them. CDR3 residues: CASTPSFTVYNEQFF. The CDR3 DNA is TGTGCCAGTACCCCCTCTTTTACTGTCTACAATGAGCAGTTCTTC. Based on the CDR3 plus reference TRBV19 and TRBJ2-1, the full variable domain is DGGITQSPKYLFRKEGQNVTLSCEQNLNHDAMYWYRQDPGQGLRLIYYSQIVNDFQKGDIAEGYSVSREKKESFPLTVTSAQKNPTAFYLCASTPSFTVYNEQFFGPGTRLTVL.

This rearrangement joins TRBV18 to TRBJ2-7; D is unclear. Germline loops: CDR1 KGHSH, CDR2 LQKENI. Trimming left V 2 bases short and J 1 base short, with 9 bases between. The CDR3 has 14 amino acids. CDR3 in DNA: TGTGCCAGCTCACCAGGGTACGGATCCTACGAGCAGTACTTC. Its translation is CASSPGYGSYEQYF.

This clonotype was found once. CDR3 bases: TGTGCCAGCAGTTACCAGAATACCTACGAGCAGTACTTC. The encoded protein is CASSYQNTYEQYF. The rearrangement joins TRBV6-5 to TRBJ2-7; the D is unclear. The CDR3 is 13 residues long. V was cut by 2 bases and J by 2 bases, with 7 bases left in between. Per germline, CDR1 MNHEY and CDR2 SVGAGI.

This clonotype showed up just a few times. The genes are TRBV20-1 and TRBJ2-3; 12 bases line up with TRBD2. Germline CDR1 reads DFQATT; CDR2 reads SNEGSKA (reference sequence). The J segment lost 3 bases and the V segment lost 5 bases, leaving 3 bases of the junction unmatched. CDR3 size: 14 residues. CDR3 sequence: CSAPTSGSTDTQYF. The CDR3, as DNA: TGCAGTGCTCCGACTAGCGGGAGTACAGATACGCAGTATTTT.

The rearrangement links TRBV12-3 or TRBV12-4 to TRBJ1-6; 7 bases fit TRBD1. V was pared by 3 bases and J by 7 bases, with 3 bases of the junction left unmatched. CDR3 length equals 14 residues. This CDR3 is CASSFSRGNSPLHF. The CDR3 bases are TGTGCCAGCAGTTTCAGCAGGGGGAATTCACCCCTCCACTTT.

In DNA form, the CDR3 reads TGTGCCAGCAGCCCCCGGCGAGGACTGTGGGGACAAGAGACCCAGTACTTC. Encoded protein: CASSPRRGLWGQETQYF. The rearrangement uses TRBV5-6 and TRBJ2-5, with D maybe TRBD2 (5 bases). The germline V gene encodes CDR1 SGHDT and CDR2 YYEEEE. Trimming removed 4 bases from V and 2 bases from J, with 21 bases in between. This CDR3 has 17 residues.

This clonotype was observed many times. This chain connects TRBV5-1 to TRBJ2-5; tentative D call: TRBD1 (5 bases). This CDR3 comprises 14 residues. Germline V gene sequence: CDR1 SGHRS, CDR2 YFSETQ. The ends were cut back, 2 bases at V and 3 bases at J, with 11 bases in the middle. The CDR3 nucleotides are TGCGCCAGCAGCTTCGACAGAGTGAAAGAGACCCAGTACTTC. Translating gives CASSFDRVKETQYF.

The J gene is TRBJ2-4, the V gene TRBV7-8; D uncertain. V was trimmed by 6 bases and J by 0 bases, leaving 15 bases between them. This CDR3 contains 16 residues. Per the germline V gene, CDR1 is SGHVS and CDR2 is FQNEAQ. CDR3 amino acids: CASSPSSSLAKNIQYF. The DNA of the CDR3 is TGTGCCAGCAGTCCATCTTCCAGCCTAGCCAAAAACATTCAGTACTTC.

This clonotype was found many times. The chain joins TRBV12-3 or TRBV12-4 to TRBJ1-2; no clear D gene. CDR3 length: 14 amino acids. Trimming took off 10 bases at V and 2 bases at J, with 17 bases between the two ends. In DNA form, the CDR3 reads TGTGCCACCTCTAGATTGAGGAGAAACTATGGCTACACCTTC. As protein: CATSRLRRNYGYTF.

This clonotype was found many times. The V gene is TRBV12-3 or TRBV12-4, the J gene TRBJ2-7, with D uncertain. CDR3 length equals 11 residues. Trimming stripped 3 bases from V and 5 bases from J, with 5 bases between. CDR3 nucleotide sequence: TGTGCCAGCAGTTTGTTGGACGAGCAGTACTTC. It is translated as CASSLLDEQYF.

The V call is TRBV3-1, the J call TRBJ1-1; 10 bases are a match to TRBD1. The germline V gene encodes CDR1 LGHDT and CDR2 YNNKEL (reference sequence). The CDR3 loop spans 13 amino acids. J gave up 4 bases and V 6 bases, and 2 bases lay outside the gene matches. The CDR3 sequence is CASRTGGGTEAFF. The DNA for the CDR3 is TGTGCCAGCAGGACAGGGGGCGGCACTGAAGCTTTCTTT.

This clonotype appeared a few times. This CDR3 is CASSSRQGMSYTQYF. Written as DNA, the CDR3 is TGTGCCAGCAGTTCACGACAGGGGATGTCTTATACGCAGTATTTT. The rearrangement joins TRBV12-3 or TRBV12-4 to TRBJ2-3; TRBD1 matches at 8 bases. There are 15 residues in the CDR3. J was trimmed by 7 bases and V by 4 bases; bases with no gene match: 10.

The rearrangement joins TRBV6-6 to TRBJ1-1; TRBD1 matches 7 bases. The CDR3 contains 13 residues. Per the germline V gene, CDR1 is MNHNY and CDR2 is SVGAGI (reference sequence). The J segment lost 5 bases and the V segment lost 6 bases, leaving 6 bases of the junction unmatched. The CDR3 sequence: CASRQTDRTEAFF. The CDR3 DNA reads TGTGCCAGCAGACAAACGGACAGGACTGAAGCTTTCTTT.

This clonotype has a count of ten or more. The rearrangement joins TRBV3-1 to TRBJ1-2, with 8 positions matching TRBD1. The CDR3 has 15 residues. Germline CDR1 is LGHDT and CDR2 is YNNKEL (reference sequence). Trimming took 5 bases from V and 3 from J; bases not matched to a gene: 8. The chain's CDR3 is CASSGQNRGDYGYTF. In DNA, the CDR3 is TGTGCCAGCAGCGGACAGAACAGGGGGGACTATGGCTACACCTTC. Full variable domain (rest looked up from reference TRBV3-1 and TRBJ1-2): DTAVSQTPKYLVTQMGNDKSIKCEQNLGHDTMYWYKQDSKKFLKIMFSYNNKELIINETVPNRFSPKSPDKAHLNLHINSLELGDSAVYFCASSGQNRGDYGYTFGSGTRLTVV.